Following are 11 T cell receptor beta chains from one sample sequenced in a study of shared clonotypes between healthy human individuals (dated by TCRdb to 2018 to 2021). Libraries were constructed by the immunoSEQ multiplex PCR assay. TCRdb holds this immuneACCESS table with in-frame rearrangements only. Some clones are missing; in checked studies, unresolved V genes explain under half, and the rest has no known cause. The sample has some 2 million clones on record, 90% to 95% of them singletons. The ten largest clones add up to 0.1% to 0.15% of the sample. The sequenced sample was naive CD4+ T cells sorted from blood. The intended sense of this specimen's cell subset or site label: CD45RA+ positively selected. These receptors were collected from a man between 18 and 35 years old in good health.

The chain joins TRBV5-1 to TRBJ1-2; D is possibly TRBD1 (6 bases). From germline, CDR1 is SGHRS and CDR2 YFSETQ. V was cut by 4 bases and J by 7 bases, with 11 bases left in between. This CDR3 has 12 amino acids. The CDR3 spells CASSSTGFGYTF. The CDR3 DNA follows: TGCGCCAGCAGCAGTACAGGGTTTGGCTACACCTTC.

The CDR3 DNA is TGTGCCAGCAGCAGACATGGACCCTACGAGCAGTACTTC. Translation gives CASSRHGPYEQYF. V gene TRBV25-1 combines with J gene TRBJ2-7; no firm D call. The germline V gene has CDR1 MGHDK and CDR2 SYGVNS. V lost 6 bases and J 2 bases, leaving 11 bases between the germline ends. The CDR3 has 13 amino acids.

The chain links TRBV5-5 to TRBJ1-6; no clear D gene. In germline, CDR1 is SGHKS, CDR2 YYEKEE (reference sequence). The CDR3 length is 11 residues. Trimming removed 0 bases from V and 10 bases from J, with 2 bases in between. The CDR3 reads CASSLDSPLHF. In DNA, the CDR3 is TGTGCCAGCAGCTTGGACTCACCCCTCCACTTT. Supplemented by reference TRBV5-5 and TRBJ1-6, the full variable domain reads DAGVTQSPTHLIKTRGQQVTLRCSPISGHKSVSWYQQVLGQGPQFIFQYYEKEERGRGNFPDRFSARQFPNYSSELNVNALLLGDSALYLCASSLDSPLHFGNGTRLTVT.

J is TRBJ1-2 and V is TRBV5-1; 9 bases line up with TRBD1. The V and J ends lost 4 bases and 4 bases, in that order; junction bases with no gene match: 5. The germline V gene has CDR1 SGHRS and CDR2 YFSETQ. CDR3 length: 14 residues. The CDR3 spells CASSPLTGGYGYTF. The CDR3 DNA sequence: TGCGCCAGCAGCCCTTTGACAGGGGGCTATGGCTACACCTTC.

The rearrangement joins TRBV5-1 to TRBJ1-5; D is uncertain. Trimming removed 0 bases at V and 1 base at J, with 8 bases between. This CDR3 has 15 residues. Germline CDR1 is SGHRS and CDR2 is YFSETQ. CDR3 nucleotide sequence: TGCGCCAGCAGCTTGGGCGACGAGAGCAATCAGCCCCAGCATTTT. Translating it yields CASSLGDESNQPQHF.

The rearrangement uses TRBV5-4 and TRBJ2-7; 9 bases are a match to TRBD2. Per germline, CDR1 SGHNT and CDR2 YYREEE (reference sequence). The CDR3 is 14 residues long. Germline trimming cut 5 bases from V and 5 bases from J; bases unmatched to any gene: 8. CDR3 bases: TGTGCCAGCAGTTTAGGACTAGCGACGGACGAGCAGTACTTC. Translating it yields CASSLGLATDEQYF. The whole variable domain, remainder taken from reference TRBV5-4 and TRBJ2-7, is ETGVTQSPTHLIKTRGQQVTLRCSSQSGHNTVSWYQQALGQGPQFIFQYYREEENGRGNFPPRFSGLQFPNYSSELNVNALELDDSALYLCASSLGLATDEQYFGPGTRLTVT.

V gene TRBV6-1 combines with J gene TRBJ1-6, with D unclear. This CDR3 has 16 amino acids. Germline V lookup: CDR1 MNHNS, CDR2 SASEGT. Trimming took off 4 bases at V and 0 bases at J, with 10 bases between the two ends. CDR3: CASSGEWSSYNSPLHF. Here the CDR3 DNA reads TGTGCCAGCAGTGGAGAGTGGAGCTCCTATAATTCACCCCTCCACTTT.

The CDR3 sequence is CASSISPLLAVLSYNEQFF. In DNA, the CDR3 is TGTGCCAGTAGTATAAGCCCTCTCCTAGCGGTCCTCTCCTACAATGAGCAGTTCTTC. The chain has TRBV19 and TRBJ2-1, with 7 bases matching TRBD2. The CDR3 is 19 amino acids. Losses at the gene ends were 2 bases for V and 0 bases for J; bases not matched to a gene: 13. Germline lookup yields CDR1 LNHDA and CDR2 SQIVND (reference sequence).

The chain links TRBV7-3 to TRBJ1-6; D is undetermined. Trimming removed 1 base from V and 5 bases from J, with 6 bases in between. CDR3 length: 14 residues. Germline V gene data show CDR1 as SGHTA and CDR2 as FQGTGA. The CDR3 protein is CASSLSGNNSPLHF. The CDR3 DNA reads as TGTGCCAGCAGCTTAAGCGGCAATAATTCACCCCTCCACTTT.

The chain joins TRBV10-2 to TRBJ2-1, with TRBD2 identical over 16 bases. After removal of 6 bases from V and 8 bases from J, the junction contained 7 bases not matched to a gene. The germline V gene has CDR1 WSHSY and CDR2 SAAADI. The CDR3 contains 16 residues. CDR3 bases: TGCGCCAGCAGCCAGGGGACTAGCGGGAGGGTCTATGAGCAGTTCTTC. Its protein is CASSQGTSGRVYEQFF.

This clone was detected only a few times. This CDR3 is also generated by other DNA sequences in the sample. The V call is TRBV28, the J call TRBJ1-2; D possibly corresponds to TRBD1 (6 bases). CDR1 is MDHEN and CDR2 is SYDVKM in the germline V gene. Trimming shortened V by 2 bases and J by 3 bases, and 7 bases separated the two germline ends. This CDR3 spans 13 amino acids. As DNA, the CDR3 is TGTGCCAGCAGTTTAGACAGGTACTATGGCTACACCTTC. Translated: CASSLDRYYGYTF.